This TCR beta chain is from a study of CD8 T cells in Susac syndrome. Stable or active relapsing-remitting multiple sclerosis, untreated and meeting revised McDonald criteria, defined the controls. It was negative isolation that provided the CD8+ and CD4+ T cells, whereas TEMRA cells were enriched by FACS. Random-hexamer reverse transcription was applied to about 0.45 to 1 ug RNA. The CDR3 of TCR beta was amplified by immunoSEQ multiplex PCR across 54 Vbeta and 13 Jbeta. One entry per CDR3 protein results from TCRdb running MiXCR on the immunoSEQ multiplex PCR reads. Among about 140,000 distinct CDR3 sequences, around 95% were seen once, and the ten largest hold approximately 0.11%. Points on this clonotype: The antigen is not known.

Unmatched junction bases numbered 8, after V lost 4 bases and J lost 4 bases. CDR1 and CDR2 from the germline V gene are LNHNV and YYDKDF (reference sequence). The CDR3 runs to 15 residues. General study points: It was acknowledged by the study that relatively few individuals were included in its TCR sequencing and HLA analysis.

Material for sequencing was CD4+ T cells from PBMCs. The chain couples TRBV15 to TRBJ1-2; TRBD1 matches at 8 bases. This receptor was obtained from a human donor with multiple sclerosis. Here the CDR3 reads CATSTGTGGTYGYTF. CDR3 coding DNA: TGTGCCACCAGCACCGGGACAGGTGGTACCTATGGCTACACCTTC. The full variable domain, rest sourced from reference TRBV15 and TRBJ1-2, is DAMVIQNPRYQVTQFGKPVTLSCSQTLNHNVMYWYQQKSSQAPKLLFHYYDKDFNNEADTPDNFQSRRPNTSFCFLDIRSPGLGDTAMYLCATSTGTGGTYGYTFGSGTRLTVV.